This T cell receptor (beta chain) derives from a study of cytotoxic CD8 clonotypes in ibrutinib-treated CLL. The study, taken as a whole, reports: Clonality at baseline surpassed age-matched healthy donors and tracked circulating CD8+ T-cell counts. Treatment saw public clonotypes, which were uncommon, either contract or stay stable.

Of note for this clone: Its antigen is still unknown.

The germline V gene has CDR1 LGHNA and CDR2 YNFKEQ. The CDR3 is 15 residues long. Trimming cost V 1 base and J 1 base; bases outside gene matches: 2. Cryopreserved PBMCs were the source of 2 to 2.5 micrograms of genomic DNA, which went to TCR beta libraries. Some clones are missing from TCRdb's copy, which holds only in-frame ones; the method was immunoSEQ multiplex PCR. There are roughly 150,000 clones in the sample; approximately 80% occur only once, and under 2.5% lies in the top ten. The sequencing here drew on PBMCs, taken after 12 months of ibrutinib treatment. The V call is TRBV4-2, the J call TRBJ2-3; 7 bases are shared with TRBD2. The TCR comes from a human donor with chronic lymphocytic leukemia. CDR3 protein: CASSQAGGGTDTQYF. CDR3 coding DNA: TGTGCCAGCAGCCAAGCGGGAGGAGGCACAGATACGCAGTATTTT.